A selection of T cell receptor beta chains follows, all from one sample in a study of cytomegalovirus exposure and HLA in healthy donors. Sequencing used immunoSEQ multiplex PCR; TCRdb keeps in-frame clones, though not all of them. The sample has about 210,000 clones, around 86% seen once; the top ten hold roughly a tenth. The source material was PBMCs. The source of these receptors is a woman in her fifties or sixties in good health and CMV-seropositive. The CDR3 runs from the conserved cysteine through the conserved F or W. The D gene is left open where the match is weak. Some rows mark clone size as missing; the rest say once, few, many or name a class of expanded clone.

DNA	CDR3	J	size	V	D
TGTGCCTGGAGTGTATTTGGGGGGTTAAGCAATCAGCCCCAGCATTTT	CAWSVFGGLSNQPQHF	TRBJ1-5	NA	TRBV30	NA
TGTGCCAGCCGACTGGTACAGGGGATTATCAGTTCACCCCTCCACTTT	CASRLVQGIISSPLHF	TRBJ1-6	few	TRBV7-2	TRBD1
TGTGCCAGCAGCTACGGGCCTTATGGGAGGGAGGGAGACCGAGATACGCAGTATTTT	CASSYGPYGREGDRDTQYF	TRBJ2-3	NA	TRBV5-4	TRBD2
TGTGCCAGCAGTTTCGGGACAGGGCCTGAAGCTTTCTTT	CASSFGTGPEAFF	TRBJ1-1	NA	TRBV6-6	TRBD1
TGTGCCAGCAGTTTGCAGGGGGCTGGCTATGGCTACACCTTC	CASSLQGAGYGYTF	TRBJ1-2	NA	TRBV6-5	TRBD1
TGTGCCAGCAGTTTCTTCGCGGGGGCGGATTATGGCTACACCTTC	CASSFFAGADYGYTF	TRBJ1-2	NA	TRBV27	NA
TGTGCCAGTATTATGGGGGGTTACAATCAGCCCCAGCATTTT	CASIMGGYNQPQHF	TRBJ1-5	NA	TRBV19	NA
TGTGCCAGCAGCTTGTGGTCTGGACAGGGGGACACTGAAGCTTTCTTT	CASSLWSGQGDTEAFF	TRBJ1-1	once	TRBV5-4	TRBD1
TGTGCCATCAGGGGGAGCTCTGGGGCCAACGTCCTGACTTTC	CAIRGSSGANVLTF	TRBJ2-6	NA	TRBV10-3	NA
TGTGCCAGCAGCCGGATAGCGGGAGGCACAGATACGCAGTATTTT	CASSRIAGGTDTQYF	TRBJ2-3	once	TRBV7-2	TRBD2
TGTGCCAGCAGTTTAAGTCCAGGGGTAGACTATGGCTACACCTTC	CASSLSPGVDYGYTF	TRBJ1-2	NA	TRBV27	NA
TGTGCCAGCAGTCCTGACAGGGGTTGGGACAATGAGCAGTTCTTC	CASSPDRGWDNEQFF	TRBJ2-1	once	TRBV27	TRBD1
TGCGCCACCCGGAATCCGGGACAGGGAAATTATAATTCACCCCTCCACTTT	CATRNPGQGNYNSPLHF	TRBJ1-6	NA	TRBV7-2	TRBD1
TGTGCCAGCAGTTACGACTCTCCGAGCTCTGGAAACACCATATATTTT	CASSYDSPSSGNTIYF	TRBJ1-3	NA	TRBV6-6	NA
TGTGCCAGCGGAGATTCCAATCAGCCCCAGCATTTT	CASGDSNQPQHF	TRBJ1-5	NA	TRBV6-5	NA
TGTGCCAGCCGGGGGGGCAGGGGCCACCCGGGTCAGCCCCAGCATTTT	CASRGGRGHPGQPQHF	TRBJ1-5	NA	TRBV2	NA
TGTGCCAGCAGCCTGACTAGCGGGGGCCCTAAGGATACGCAGTATTTT	CASSLTSGGPKDTQYF	TRBJ2-3	NA	TRBV6-4	TRBD2
TGCGCCAGCAGCTTGCCATTCTTACAGGGGAAGTCACCCCTCCACTTT	CASSLPFLQGKSPLHF	TRBJ1-6	NA	TRBV5-1	TRBD1
TGTGCCAGCATCAGACAGGGGACGAACACTGAAGCTTTCTTT	CASIRQGTNTEAFF	TRBJ1-1	NA	TRBV7-2	TRBD1
TGCGCCAGCAGCTCGCGGGGGCGGCGAGAGACAGATACGCAGTATTTT	CASSSRGRRETDTQYF	TRBJ2-3	NA	TRBV5-1	NA
TGTGCCAGCAGCCATACTAGCGGGGACACAGATACGCAGTATTTT	CASSHTSGDTDTQYF	TRBJ2-3	NA	TRBV7-9	TRBD2
TGTGCCAGCAGCCCAGGACTAGCGGGCTCCGAGCAGTACTTC	CASSPGLAGSEQYF	TRBJ2-7	NA	TRBV5-4	TRBD2
TGTGCCAGCAGCTTCAGAACCATTTCAGATACGCAGTATTTT	CASSFRTISDTQYF	TRBJ2-3	NA	TRBV9	NA
TGTGCCAGCAGCCTAGGGGCTACAGGGGTAAGCACTGAAGCTTTCTTT	CASSLGATGVSTEAFF	TRBJ1-1	NA	TRBV27	TRBD1
TGTGCCAGCAGCCCAGTGAACAGCAAAAATTCACCCCTCCACTTT	CASSPVNSKNSPLHF	TRBJ1-6	NA	TRBV5-4	NA
TGTGCCAGCAGTTTATTGGAGGTTGAAAAACTGTTTTTT	CASSLLEVEKLFF	TRBJ1-4	few	TRBV28	NA
TGTGCCAGCAGCACTAGGCGGCAAACGGAGGTCTCTGGGGCCAACGTCCTGACTTTC	CASSTRRQTEVSGANVLTF	TRBJ2-6	NA	TRBV7-9	NA
TGTGCCAGCAGCTTAGACAACCACTCTGGAAACACCATATATTTT	CASSLDNHSGNTIYF	TRBJ1-3	NA	TRBV7-3	NA
TGCGCCAGCAGCCAAGGGGGGTGGACAGATAATTCACCCCTCCACTTT	CASSQGGWTDNSPLHF	TRBJ1-6	NA	TRBV4-1	NA
TGTGCCAGCAGTTCCACGGGGGAGCAGTACTTC	CASSSTGEQYF	TRBJ2-5	NA	TRBV6-5	NA
TGTGCCAGCAGTGATCTCACGACAGGGGGCCTCAACGAGCAGTACTTC	CASSDLTTGGLNEQYF	TRBJ2-7	NA	TRBV6-1	TRBD1
TGTGCCAGCACCCGGCACGGCGGGCACACTGAAGCTTTCTTT	CASTRHGGHTEAFF	TRBJ1-1	NA	TRBV6-5	NA
TGCGCCAGCAGCCAAGACGGTGATACGCAGTATTTT	CASSQDGDTQYF	TRBJ2-3	NA	TRBV4-3	NA
TGTGCCAGCAGCCAGCAGGGTGACACTGAAGCTTTCTTT	CASSQQGDTEAFF	TRBJ1-1	few	TRBV5-5	NA
TGTGCCAGCAGTGAGTTACTGGAGGAAAAACTGTTTTTT	CASSELLEEKLFF	TRBJ1-4	NA	TRBV6-1	NA
TGTGCCAGCAGTGATCCCCCAGGCAACTATGGCTACACCTTC	CASSDPPGNYGYTF	TRBJ1-2	NA	TRBV6-1	NA
TGTGCCAGCAGCCGAAGACAGGGTAGGACGGACTATGGCTACACCTTC	CASSRRQGRTDYGYTF	TRBJ1-2	NA	TRBV27	TRBD1
TGTGCCAGCAGCTTCTTGGACAGGCGAAATTCACCCCTCCACTTT	CASSFLDRRNSPLHF	TRBJ1-6	NA	TRBV11-1	TRBD1
TGTGCCTGGAGTGTACTGGTGAACACTGAAGCTTTCTTT	CAWSVLVNTEAFF	TRBJ1-1	NA	TRBV30	NA
TGTGCCAGCAGTTCTCGGACAGGGATTAGCAATCAGCCCCAGCATTTT	CASSSRTGISNQPQHF	TRBJ1-5	NA	TRBV28	TRBD1
TGTGCCAGCAGTGCCATAGCGGGGTCCCAAGAGACCCAGTACTTC	CASSAIAGSQETQYF	TRBJ2-5	NA	TRBV6-5	TRBD2
TGTGCCAGTAGTTGGGGGACAGGGACAGATACGCAGTATTTT	CASSWGTGTDTQYF	TRBJ2-3	NA	TRBV19	TRBD1
TGTGCCAGCAGTCCTCCCCCCTGGGAGGGGTTGATGGACGAGCAGTACTTC	CASSPPPWEGLMDEQYF	TRBJ2-7	NA	TRBV2	TRBD2
TGCAGCGTTGAAAGGCTAGCGGGGGGGGTGTACAATGAGCAGTTCTTC	CSVERLAGGVYNEQFF	TRBJ2-1	few	TRBV29-1	TRBD2
TGTGCCAGCAGCATCATGGGACAGGGGGCCAGGAAACTGTTTTTT	CASSIMGQGARKLFF	TRBJ1-4	NA	TRBV7-2	TRBD1
TGTGCCAGCAGCCTCTCGGCAGGGCTCGGAAACACCATATATTTT	CASSLSAGLGNTIYF	TRBJ1-3	NA	TRBV7-3	NA
TGCGCCAGCAGCCCCACAGGGGCCACGAACTATGGCTACACCTTC	CASSPTGATNYGYTF	TRBJ1-2	NA	TRBV5-1	TRBD1